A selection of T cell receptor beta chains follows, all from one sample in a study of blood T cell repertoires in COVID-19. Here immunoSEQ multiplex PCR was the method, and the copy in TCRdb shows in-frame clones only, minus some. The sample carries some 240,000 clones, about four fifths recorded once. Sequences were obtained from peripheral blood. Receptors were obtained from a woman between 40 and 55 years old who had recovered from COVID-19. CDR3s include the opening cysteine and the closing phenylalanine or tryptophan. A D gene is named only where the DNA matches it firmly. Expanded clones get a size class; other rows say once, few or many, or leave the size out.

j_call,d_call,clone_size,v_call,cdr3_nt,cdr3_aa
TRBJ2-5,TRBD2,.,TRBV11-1,TGTGCCAGCGTGGCGGGGGGGCCGTTCCAAGAGACCCAGTACTTC,CASVAGGPFQETQYF
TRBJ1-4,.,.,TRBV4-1,TGCGCCAGCAGCCAAGAATTAACAAGAAATGAAAAACTGTTTTTT,CASSQELTRNEKLFF
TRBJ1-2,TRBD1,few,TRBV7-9,TGTGCCATCTCGACAGGGACCTATGGCTACACCTTC,CAISTGTYGYTF
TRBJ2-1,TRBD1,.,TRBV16,TGTGCCAGCAGCCAATCCGACAGGGGCAATGAGCAGTTCTTC,CASSQSDRGNEQFF
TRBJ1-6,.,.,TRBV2,TGTGCCAGCAGAATGGGACAAAGGGATTCACCCCTCCACTTT,CASRMGQRDSPLHF
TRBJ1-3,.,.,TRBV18,TGTGCCAGCTCACCACAACAGGGCGCGGAGGACACCATATATTTT,CASSPQQGAEDTIYF
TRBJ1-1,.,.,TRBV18,TGTGCCAGCTCACCAACGGGACAAGACTATGAAGCTTTCTTT,CASSPTGQDYEAFF
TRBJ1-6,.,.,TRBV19,TGTGCCAGTACGGAGACCTATAATTCACCCCTCCACTTT,CASTETYNSPLHF
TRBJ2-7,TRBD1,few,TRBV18,TGTGCCAGCTCACCGGGACAGGGCAGCTACGAGCAGTACTTC,CASSPGQGSYEQYF
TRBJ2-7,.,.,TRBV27,TGTGCCAGCAGTTCCTTGACAGGTTGGGCCTACGAGCAGTACTTC,CASSSLTGWAYEQYF
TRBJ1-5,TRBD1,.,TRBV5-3,TGTGCCAGAAGTTGGGACAGGGATGGCAATCAGCCCCAGCATTTT,CARSWDRDGNQPQHF
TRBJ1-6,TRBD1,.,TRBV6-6,TGTGCCAGCAGTTTACAGGGGCTTGAGAATTCACCCCTCCACTTT,CASSLQGLENSPLHF
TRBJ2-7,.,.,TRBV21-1,TGTGCCAGCAGCACCGGCCGCCCTGACAGGGAGCAAGGTGGCTACGAGCAGTACTTC,CASSTGRPDREQGGYEQYF
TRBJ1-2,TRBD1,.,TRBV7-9,TGTGCCAGCGACAGGGGAGCCTATGGCTACACCTTC,CASDRGAYGYTF
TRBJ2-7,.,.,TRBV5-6,TGTGCCAGCAGCCCCGGGTCACCCTACGAGCAGTACTTC,CASSPGSPYEQYF
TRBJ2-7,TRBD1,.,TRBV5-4,TGTGCCAGCAGCTCTCGGACAGGGGGCCACGAGCAGTACTTC,CASSSRTGGHEQYF
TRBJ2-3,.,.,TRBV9,TGTGCCAGCAGCGTAGTAAGTGGAGGATCCCTTAGTTATACGCAGTATTTT,CASSVVSGGSLSYTQYF
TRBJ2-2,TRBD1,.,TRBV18,TGTGCCAGCTCATCTACGGACAGGGGGAACACCGGGGAGCTGTTTTTT,CASSSTDRGNTGELFF
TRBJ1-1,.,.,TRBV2,TGTGCCAGGTCGGCGGTGGAAGCTTTCTTT,CARSAVEAFF
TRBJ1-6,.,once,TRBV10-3,TGTGCCATCAGTGGAACGGGTTCACCCCTCCACTTT,CAISGTGSPLHF
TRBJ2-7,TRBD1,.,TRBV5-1,TGCGCCAGCAGCTTGTTTAAGGCAGGGGGTTCCTACGAGCAGTACTTC,CASSLFKAGGSYEQYF
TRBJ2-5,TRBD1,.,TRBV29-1,TGCAGCGTCCGACAGGGGGCTTCAGAGACCCAGTACTTC,CSVRQGASETQYF
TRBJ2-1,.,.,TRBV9,TGTGCCAGCAGCGGACAGGCCTCCTACAATGAGCAGTTCTTC,CASSGQASYNEQFF
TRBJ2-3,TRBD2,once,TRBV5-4,TGTGCCAGCAGCGTAGATACTAGCGGGGGCCCGCGGGATACGCAGTATTTT,CASSVDTSGGPRDTQYF
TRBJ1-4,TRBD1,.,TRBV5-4,TGTGCCAGCAGCTCGGGACAGGAGAATGAAAAACTGTTTTTT,CASSSGQENEKLFF
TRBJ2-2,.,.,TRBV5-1,TGCGCCAGCAGCTTGGGGGCAGCGAACACCGGGGAGCTGTTTTTT,CASSLGAANTGELFF
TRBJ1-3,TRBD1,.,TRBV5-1,TGCGCCAGCAGCCCACAGGGGGCGGGCGGAAACACCATATATTTT,CASSPQGAGGNTIYF
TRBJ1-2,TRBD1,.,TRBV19,TGTGCCAGTAGTATAGCCGGGACAGGGAACTATCATGGCTACACCTTC,CASSIAGTGNYHGYTF
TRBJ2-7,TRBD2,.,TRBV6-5,TGTGCCAGCAGGGGGGGGACGGGGCGCGTCGAGCAGTACTTC,CASRGGTGRVEQYF
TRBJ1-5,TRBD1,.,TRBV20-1,TGCAGTGCTAGTGAACAGGGGGATCAGCCCCAGCATTTT,CSASEQGDQPQHF
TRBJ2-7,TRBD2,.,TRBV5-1,TGCGCCAGCACCGCGGGAGGAGGCTCCTACGAGCAGTACTTC,CASTAGGGSYEQYF
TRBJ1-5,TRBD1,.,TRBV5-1,TGCGCCAGCAGCACCGGACAGGGCCATCAGCCCCAGCATTTT,CASSTGQGHQPQHF
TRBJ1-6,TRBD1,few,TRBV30,TGTGCCTGGTCTGAGGGACAGGCAAATTCACCCCTCCACTTT,CAWSEGQANSPLHF
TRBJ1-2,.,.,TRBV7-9,TGTGCCAGCAACCTGGCGGGGCAGAGCTATGGCTACACCTTC,CASNLAGQSYGYTF
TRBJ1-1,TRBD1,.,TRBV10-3,TGTGCCATCAGTGGTACCGACAGGGCCACTGAAGCTTTCTTT,CAISGTDRATEAFF
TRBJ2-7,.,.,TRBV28,TGTGCCAGCACCCCGGGGGGTCCCGGGACGGGGGCCTTGGAGCAGTACTTC,CASTPGGPGTGALEQYF
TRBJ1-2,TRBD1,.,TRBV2,TGTGCCAGCAGTATCGGGACAGGGATTGACTATGGCTACACCTTC,CASSIGTGIDYGYTF
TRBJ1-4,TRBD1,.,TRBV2,TGTGCCAGCAGGGGACAGAAACTAGGTGAAAAACTGTTTTTT,CASRGQKLGEKLFF
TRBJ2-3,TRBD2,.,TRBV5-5,TGTGCCAGCAGTTTTGGCCTAGCGGGGAGGTTCACAGATACGCAGTATTTT,CASSFGLAGRFTDTQYF
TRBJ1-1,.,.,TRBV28,TGTGCCTCGAGGGAGGGGCCTTCGAACACTGAAGCTTTCTTT,CASREGPSNTEAFF
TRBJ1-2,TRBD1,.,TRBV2,TGTGCCAGCAGCGGGACAGGGGTGTACTATGGCTACACCTTC,CASSGTGVYYGYTF
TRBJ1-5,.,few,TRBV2,TGTGCCAGCAGCGGGGATTTCAATCAGCCCCAGCATTTT,CASSGDFNQPQHF
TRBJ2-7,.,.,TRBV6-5,TGTGCCAGCAGTTACCGCGGGAACTACGAGCAGTACTTC,CASSYRGNYEQYF
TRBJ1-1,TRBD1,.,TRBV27,TGTGCCAGCAGCCCGGGACAGCCCAACACTGAAGCTTTCTTT,CASSPGQPNTEAFF
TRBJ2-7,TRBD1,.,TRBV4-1,TGCGCCAGCAGCCAAGAGACAGGGGGCCCCCTGAGCTCCTACGAGCAGTACTTC,CASSQETGGPLSSYEQYF
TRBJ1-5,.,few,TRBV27,TGTGCCAGCAGTTACCTCCCGGACATTCCGTATAGCAATCAGCCCCAGCATTTT,CASSYLPDIPYSNQPQHF
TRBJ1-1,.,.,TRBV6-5,TGTGCCAGCAGTTACGGGACCGACAGGCCAGCTTTCTTT,CASSYGTDRPAFF
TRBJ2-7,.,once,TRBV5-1,TGCGCCAGCAGCTTGAGGACCGGGGGGCCCACCTACGAGCAGTACTTC,CASSLRTGGPTYEQYF
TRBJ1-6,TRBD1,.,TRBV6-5,TGTGCCAGCAGGAGGGACAGTCTGCAATCACCCCTCCACTTT,CASRRDSLQSPLHF
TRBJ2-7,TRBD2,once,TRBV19,TGTGCCAGTAGTATCGGCGGGACTAGCATTTTCCACGAGCAGTACTTC,CASSIGGTSIFHEQYF
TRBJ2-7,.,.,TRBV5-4,TGTGCCAGCAGCTTGAAGGGCCTAGCTCCCTACGAGCAGTACTTC,CASSLKGLAPYEQYF